This is a list of T cell receptor beta chains from one sample in a study of Ad26.COV2.S vaccination and SARS-CoV-2 variants. Only in-frame clones appear in the TCRdb table, and some are missing; sequencing was by immunoSEQ multiplex PCR. The sample lists 350,000 to 450,000 clones; about 85% were seen once. Sequenced here: peripheral blood, sampled in a trial of Ad26.COV2.S vaccine versus placebo. Receptors were obtained from a person between 18 and 65 years old who received the Ad26.COV2.S COVID-19 vaccine or a placebo. CDR3s include the opening cysteine and the closing phenylalanine or tryptophan. Fields, in order: D gene, V gene, clone size, J gene, CDR3 protein, CDR3 DNA. The D gene is left open where the match is weak. Clone size is given for some rows only: seen once, a few or many times, or a class if the clone is expanded.

D: -
V: TRBV19
size: -
J: TRBJ1-3
CDR3: CASSARWGGNTIYF
DNA: TGTGCCAGTAGTGCCCGGTGGGGCGGAAACACCATATATTTT

D: TRBD1
V: TRBV25-1
size: -
J: TRBJ1-2
CDR3: CASSPRTGYIGYTF
DNA: TGTGCCAGCAGTCCACGGACAGGCTACATCGGCTACACCTTC

D: TRBD2
V: TRBV27
size: -
J: TRBJ2-3
CDR3: CASLASGTDTQYF
DNA: TGTGCCAGCCTGGCTAGCGGGACAGATACGCAGTATTTT

D: TRBD2
V: TRBV4-3
size: -
J: TRBJ2-1
CDR3: CASSQGLAGGIVANEQFF
DNA: TGCGCCAGCAGCCAGGGACTAGCGGGAGGTATAGTGGCTAATGAGCAGTTCTTC

D: -
V: TRBV7-9
size: -
J: TRBJ2-1
CDR3: CASSLGQGRFDEQFF
DNA: TGTGCCAGCAGCTTAGGGCAGGGGCGCTTTGATGAGCAGTTCTTC

D: -
V: TRBV4-1
size: -
J: TRBJ2-5
CDR3: CASSQYHAQGETQYF
DNA: TGCGCCAGCAGCCAATACCATGCCCAAGGAGAGACCCAGTACTTC

D: -
V: TRBV19
size: -
J: TRBJ1-1
CDR3: CASTSPGIYTEAFF
DNA: TGTGCCAGTACTTCCCCGGGAATATACACTGAAGCTTTCTTT

D: -
V: TRBV11-2
size: -
J: TRBJ2-7
CDR3: CASSLVGGGAYEQYF
DNA: TGTGCCAGCAGCTTAGTAGGGGGGGGTGCCTACGAGCAGTACTTC

D: -
V: TRBV5-6
size: once
J: TRBJ2-7
CDR3: CASSRDFYEQYF
DNA: TGTGCCAGCAGCCGGGACTTCTACGAGCAGTACTTC

D: -
V: TRBV13
size: -
J: TRBJ2-1
CDR3: CASSLVRGRNEQFF
DNA: TGTGCCAGCAGCTTGGTGAGGGGGAGGAATGAGCAGTTCTTC

D: -
V: TRBV28
size: -
J: TRBJ2-3
CDR3: CASTPSERSGTDTQYF
DNA: TGTGCCAGCACCCCTTCTGAGAGATCGGGGACAGATACGCAGTATTTT

D: TRBD1
V: TRBV7-9
size: -
J: TRBJ2-5
CDR3: CASSQNDRAGETQYF
DNA: TGTGCCAGCAGCCAGAACGACAGGGCCGGAGAGACCCAGTACTTC

D: -
V: TRBV5-4
size: -
J: TRBJ2-1
CDR3: CASSSRNEQFF
DNA: TGTGCCAGCAGCTCTAGGAATGAGCAGTTCTTC

D: TRBD2
V: TRBV28
size: -
J: TRBJ2-5
CDR3: CASSLSGSGRLETQYF
DNA: TGTGCCAGCAGTTTATCCGGTAGCGGGAGGTTGGAGACCCAGTACTTC

D: -
V: TRBV19
size: -
J: TRBJ1-1
CDR3: CASSLTQGIGEAFF
DNA: TGTGCCAGTAGTCTAACACAGGGAATCGGTGAAGCTTTCTTT

D: -
V: TRBV11-3
size: -
J: TRBJ1-5
CDR3: CASCFGQPSNQPQHF
DNA: TGTGCCAGCTGCTTCGGGCAGCCTAGCAATCAGCCCCAGCATTTT

D: -
V: TRBV3-1/TRBV3-2
size: -
J: TRBJ2-1
CDR3: CASSPLGAFGQFF
DNA: TGTGCCAGCAGCCCCCTGGGAGCGTTTGGGCAGTTCTTC

D: -
V: TRBV2
size: -
J: TRBJ1-5
CDR3: CASSDWGEGNQPQHF
DNA: TGTGCCAGCAGTGATTGGGGGGAAGGCAATCAGCCCCAGCATTTT

D: TRBD1
V: TRBV3-1/TRBV3-2
size: -
J: TRBJ1-1
CDR3: CASSPADRGGTEAFF
DNA: TGTGCCAGCAGCCCTGCCGACAGGGGAGGCACTGAAGCTTTCTTT

D: -
V: TRBV3-1/TRBV3-2
size: once
J: TRBJ2-7
CDR3: CASSQRSGPPYEQYF
DNA: TGTGCCAGCAGCCAAAGAAGCGGGCCACCCTACGAGCAGTACTTC

D: -
V: TRBV19
size: -
J: TRBJ1-1
CDR3: CASSTLEGVNTEAFF
DNA: TGTGCCAGTAGTACGCTCGAGGGGGTGAACACTGAAGCTTTCTTT

D: -
V: TRBV14
size: -
J: TRBJ1-2
CDR3: CASSQQTGRNGYTF
DNA: TGTGCCAGCAGCCAGCAGACGGGGCGAAATGGCTACACCTTC

D: -
V: TRBV7-9
size: -
J: TRBJ2-7
CDR3: CASSLGTHAYEQYF
DNA: TGTGCCAGCAGCTTAGGAACTCACGCCTACGAGCAGTACTTC

D: -
V: TRBV6-6
size: -
J: TRBJ2-7
CDR3: CASSYLRGGVRDEQYF
DNA: TGTGCCAGCAGTTATCTGAGGGGCGGGGTGCGAGACGAGCAGTACTTC

D: TRBD1
V: TRBV5-8
size: once
J: TRBJ2-1
CDR3: CASRGQGYNEQFF
DNA: TGTGCCAGCAGGGGACAGGGTTACAATGAGCAGTTCTTC

D: -
V: TRBV7-8
size: -
J: TRBJ2-5
CDR3: CASSLQAGLETQYF
DNA: TGTGCCAGCAGCCTGCAGGCTGGGCTGGAGACCCAGTACTTC

D: TRBD2
V: TRBV5-1
size: -
J: TRBJ2-3
CDR3: CASSLVAGAPDTQYF
DNA: TGCGCCAGCAGCTTGGTGGCGGGAGCCCCAGATACGCAGTATTTT

D: TRBD1
V: TRBV6-4
size: -
J: TRBJ2-1
CDR3: CASSEGTGGLNEQFF
DNA: TGTGCCAGCAGTGAAGGGACAGGGGGCCTCAATGAGCAGTTCTTC

D: -
V: TRBV15
size: -
J: TRBJ2-7
CDR3: CATSRVLGSYEQYF
DNA: TGTGCCACCAGCAGAGTACTTGGGTCCTACGAGCAGTACTTC

D: -
V: TRBV4-1
size: -
J: TRBJ1-6
CDR3: CASSWTENSPLHF
DNA: TGCGCCAGCAGCTGGACGGAGAATTCACCCCTCCACTTT

D: -
V: TRBV11-3
size: -
J: TRBJ1-1
CDR3: CASSPGGVEAFF
DNA: TGTGCCAGCAGCCCCGGAGGGGTCGAAGCTTTCTTT

D: -
V: TRBV13
size: -
J: TRBJ2-4
CDR3: CASSFGTENIQYF
DNA: TGTGCCAGCAGCTTCGGGACGGAAAACATTCAGTACTTC

D: TRBD1
V: TRBV6-5
size: -
J: TRBJ2-1
CDR3: CASSYFPGQGDNEQFF
DNA: TGTGCCAGCAGTTACTTCCCGGGACAGGGGGACAATGAGCAGTTCTTC

D: -
V: TRBV29-1
size: -
J: TRBJ1-2
CDR3: CSVEGSRGGGYGYTF
DNA: TGCAGCGTTGAAGGGAGCAGGGGCGGAGGCTATGGCTACACCTTC

D: -
V: TRBV5-1
size: -
J: TRBJ2-1
CDR3: CASSLLTMMVNEQFF
DNA: TGCGCCAGCAGCTTGCTGACTATGATGGTCAATGAGCAGTTCTTC

D: -
V: TRBV5-1
size: -
J: TRBJ2-2
CDR3: CASSLGGVPGELFF
DNA: TGCGCCAGCAGCTTGGGTGGGGTCCCCGGGGAGCTGTTTTTT

D: TRBD1
V: TRBV18
size: -
J: TRBJ1-2
CDR3: CASSPDRDHGYTF
DNA: TGTGCCAGCTCACCAGACAGGGACCATGGCTACACCTTC

D: -
V: TRBV28
size: once
J: TRBJ2-1
CDR3: CASSSGARGNNEQFF
DNA: TGTGCCAGCAGTTCTGGGGCCCGAGGGAACAATGAGCAGTTCTTC

D: -
V: TRBV12-5
size: many
J: TRBJ2-7
CDR3: CASGSPRAGSVYEQYF
DNA: TGTGCTAGTGGTTCCCCCCGGGCAGGGAGTGTTTACGAGCAGTACTTC

D: -
V: TRBV12-3/TRBV12-4
size: -
J: TRBJ1-2
CDR3: CASSSLVNYGYTF
DNA: TGTGCCAGCAGTTCCCTGGTCAACTATGGCTACACCTTC

D: TRBD2
V: TRBV3-1/TRBV3-2
size: -
J: TRBJ2-7
CDR3: CASSHGSGGPGGEQYF
DNA: TGTGCCAGCAGCCATGGTAGCGGGGGGCCCGGGGGAGAGCAGTACTTC

D: -
V: TRBV19
size: -
J: TRBJ2-5
CDR3: CASSIPGAAYQETQYF
DNA: TGTGCCAGTAGTATTCCAGGGGCGGCGTACCAAGAGACCCAGTACTTC

D: -
V: TRBV19
size: -
J: TRBJ1-1
CDR3: CASSISARSNTEAFF
DNA: TGTGCCAGTAGTATATCGGCAAGATCTAACACTGAAGCTTTCTTT

D: TRBD1
V: TRBV5-5
size: -
J: TRBJ1-4
CDR3: CASTTSTGTNEKLFF
DNA: TGTGCCAGCACTACCTCGACAGGGACTAATGAAAAACTGTTTTTT

D: -
V: TRBV6-5
size: many
J: TRBJ1-2
CDR3: CASSYSAVYGYTF
DNA: TGTGCCAGCAGTTACTCGGCGGTATATGGCTACACCTTC

D: -
V: TRBV27
size: once
J: TRBJ1-5
CDR3: CASSPGTFWGNQPQHF
DNA: TGTGCCAGCAGCCCGGGGACATTTTGGGGCAATCAGCCCCAGCATTTT

D: -
V: TRBV7-7
size: -
J: TRBJ2-5
CDR3: CASSLGAGLQETQYF
DNA: TGTGCTAGCAGCTTAGGGGCGGGACTGCAGGAGACCCAGTACTTC

D: -
V: TRBV6-2/TRBV6-3
size: -
J: TRBJ1-6
CDR3: CASSYPGPLNSPLHF
DNA: TGTGCCAGCAGTTACCCGGGACCCTTGAATTCACCCCTCCACTTT

D: TRBD2
V: TRBV30
size: -
J: TRBJ2-1
CDR3: CAWIEGAGVFYNEQFF
DNA: TGTGCCTGGATTGAGGGAGCGGGAGTTTTCTACAATGAGCAGTTCTTC

D: -
V: TRBV27
size: -
J: TRBJ1-6
CDR3: CASRDGSSYNSPLHF
DNA: TGTGCCAGCAGGGATGGTAGCTCCTATAATTCACCCCTCCACTTT

D: -
V: TRBV7-2
size: -
J: TRBJ2-1
CDR3: CASSLGGSGGYNEQFF
DNA: TGTGCCAGCAGCTTAGGAGGGTCAGGAGGGTACAATGAGCAGTTCTTC

D: -
V: TRBV12-3/TRBV12-4
size: once
J: TRBJ1-1
CDR3: CASSLSNGRAFF
DNA: TGTGCCAGCAGTTTGTCTAACGGCAGGGCTTTCTTT

D: TRBD1
V: TRBV7-6
size: few
J: TRBJ2-7
CDR3: CASSPNIRGQGSEQYF
DNA: TGTGCCAGCAGCCCTAACATCCGGGGACAGGGGAGCGAGCAGTACTTC

D: -
V: TRBV5-4
size: few
J: TRBJ1-2
CDR3: CASSLAGVDYGYTF
DNA: TGTGCCAGCAGCTTAGCGGGGGTCGACTATGGCTACACCTTC

D: TRBD1
V: TRBV6-1
size: -
J: TRBJ1-5
CDR3: CASSEDRGRGLHPQHF
DNA: TGTGCCAGCAGTGAGGACAGGGGGCGCGGATTGCACCCCCAGCATTTT

D: TRBD1
V: TRBV2
size: -
J: TRBJ1-2
CDR3: CASSDPDRDRGYTF
DNA: TGTGCCAGCAGTGACCCGGACAGGGATAGGGGCTACACCTTC

D: -
V: TRBV5-1
size: -
J: TRBJ2-7
CDR3: CASKAGSSYEQYF
DNA: TGCGCCAGCAAGGCGGGAAGCTCCTACGAGCAGTACTTC

D: TRBD2
V: TRBV5-4
size: few
J: TRBJ2-2
CDR3: CASSLGSSGPGPGELFF
DNA: TGTGCCAGCAGCTTGGGGTCTAGCGGCCCGGGACCCGGGGAGCTGTTTTTT

D: -
V: TRBV4-1
size: -
J: TRBJ2-7
CDR3: CASSRSSAESHEQYF
DNA: TGCGCCAGCAGCCGGTCTAGCGCCGAGAGCCACGAGCAGTACTTC